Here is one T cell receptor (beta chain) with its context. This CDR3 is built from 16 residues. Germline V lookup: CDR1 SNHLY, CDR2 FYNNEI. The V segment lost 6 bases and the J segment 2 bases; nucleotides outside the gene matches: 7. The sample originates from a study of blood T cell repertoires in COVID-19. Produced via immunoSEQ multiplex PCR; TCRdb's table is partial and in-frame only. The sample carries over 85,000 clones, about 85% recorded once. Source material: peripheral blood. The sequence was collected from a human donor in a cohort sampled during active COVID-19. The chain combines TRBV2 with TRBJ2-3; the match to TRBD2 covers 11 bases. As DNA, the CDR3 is TGTGCCAGCAGGGGGACTAGCGGATACCCCACAGATACGCAGTATTTT. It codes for CASRGTSGYPTDTQYF.